The 27 T cell receptor beta chains given below trace back to one sample, sequenced in a study of blood T cell repertoires in COVID-19. Sequencing was performed with immunoSEQ multiplex PCR; in TCRdb, only in-frame clones are kept and a portion is missing. Of more than 90,000 clones listed, more than 75% were seen once; the top ten hold 1.1% to 1.5%. The sequenced sample was peripheral blood. These receptors were taken from a man aged 35 to 55 with acute or convalescent COVID-19.

V usage is TRBV6-1 and J usage is TRBJ1-1, with D maybe TRBD1 (5 bases). The V end lost 3 bases, the J end lost 0 bases, and 8 bases lay between the germline ends. The germline gives CDR1 MNHNS, CDR2 SASEGT. This CDR3 contains 14 residues. CDR3 coding DNA: TGTGCCAGCAGTGAGGGGGGTTTGAACACTGAAGCTTTCTTT. Translating it yields CASSEGGLNTEAFF.

The chain combines TRBV10-3 with TRBJ2-1; 8 nucleotides agree with TRBD1. V shed 10 bases, J shed 4 bases, and the junction held 6 bases outside the gene matches. This CDR3 comprises 13 residues. Germline V gene lookup returns CDR1 ENHRY and CDR2 SYGVKD. The CDR3 loop is CATDRGAYNEQFF. The CDR3 DNA reads TGTGCCACCGACAGGGGCGCTTACAATGAGCAGTTCTTC.

The chain carries TRBV6-6 and TRBJ1-4; 9 bases fit TRBD1. Germline values: CDR1 MNHNY, CDR2 SVGAGI (reference sequence). V trimming: 6 bases; J trimming: 7 bases; junction bases outside the gene matches: 9. This CDR3 is 15 amino acids long. Here the CDR3 reads CASRSGTGFGEKLFF. The CDR3 DNA sequence: TGTGCCAGCAGATCGGGGACAGGGTTCGGTGAAAAACTGTTTTTT.

This chain joins TRBV27 and TRBJ1-1; the match to TRBD1 covers 9 bases. CDR3 size: 15 residues. The V gene end was trimmed by 0 bases and the J gene end by 7 bases; junction bases not matched to a gene: 6. Germline V gene sequence: CDR1 MNHEY, CDR2 SMNVEV (reference sequence). CDR3 loop: CASSLSGTGKGEAFF. In DNA, the CDR3 is TGTGCCAGCAGTTTATCCGGGACAGGGAAAGGTGAAGCTTTCTTT.

The J gene is TRBJ2-7, the V gene TRBV15; D is ambiguous. Trimming removed 5 bases at V and 3 bases at J, with 14 bases between. This CDR3 is 14 amino acids long. Germline assignment: CDR1 LNHNV and CDR2 YYDKDF (reference sequence). The CDR3 region is CATSLRPALYEQYF. The DNA of the CDR3 is TGTGCCACCAGCTTGCGGCCGGCCCTCTACGAGCAGTACTTC.

The chain carries TRBV27 and TRBJ1-2; 10 nucleotides match TRBD1. V shed 5 bases, J shed 7 bases, and the junction held 7 bases outside the gene matches. CDR1 is MNHEY, CDR2 SMNVEV, per germline (reference sequence). The CDR3 covers 14 residues. CDR3 DNA: TGTGCCAGCAGTGTGGACAGGGGGATGTTTGGCTACACCTTC. Translating gives CASSVDRGMFGYTF.

The rearrangement uses TRBV5-1 and TRBJ1-2, with 7 bases fitting TRBD1. After removal of 0 bases from V and 5 bases from J, the junction contained 1 base not matched to a gene. Per germline, CDR1 SGHRS and CDR2 YFSETQ. The CDR3 contains 13 residues. CDR3 DNA: TGCGCCAGCAGCTTGGACAGGGGTTATGGCTACACCTTC. The encoded protein is CASSLDRGYGYTF.

The chain uses TRBV6-1 and TRBJ2-7; D not resolved. CDR1 is MNHNS, CDR2 SASEGT, per germline. The CDR3 loop spans 15 amino acids. With 3 bases removed from V and 5 bases from J, the gap between germline ends came to 17 bases. CDR3 DNA: TGTGCCAGCAGTGACCCCAGGTTTCGCGCCCACGAGCAGTACTTC. Its protein product is CASSDPRFRAHEQYF.

V is TRBV19 and J is TRBJ2-3, with 7 bases that match TRBD2. The CDR3 covers 16 residues. Germline V gives CDR1 LNHDA, CDR2 SQIVND (reference sequence). The trim removed 4 bases at V and 5 bases at J, leaving 12 bases unmatched. CDR3 sequence: CASSTLAHGEGDTQYF. CDR3 DNA: TGTGCCAGTAGTACCCTGGCTCACGGGGAGGGAGATACGCAGTATTTT.

This rearrangement joins TRBV5-1 to TRBJ2-5, with 10 nucleotides matching TRBD2. CDR1 SGHRS and CDR2 YFSETQ come from the germline V gene. This CDR3 region has 15 residues. Trimming at V came to 1 base and at J to 3 bases, leaving 3 bases not matched to a gene. Here the CDR3 reads CASSLLAGVEETQYF. The DNA for the CDR3 is TGCGCCAGCAGCTTGCTAGCGGGAGTCGAAGAGACCCAGTACTTC.

This sequence joins TRBV7-9 and TRBJ1-6; D call uncertain. The CDR3 contains 14 residues. V was cut by 5 bases and J by 7 bases, with 12 bases left in between. Germline V gene sequence: CDR1 SEHNR, CDR2 FQNEAQ (reference sequence). The CDR3 DNA reads as TGTGCCAGCAGCACCGAGGGCGGGAATTCACCCCTCCACTTT. Amino acid sequence: CASSTEGGNSPLHF.

This clone was found a few times. V is TRBV7-8 and J is TRBJ2-7; 9 positions match TRBD1. The CDR3 has 13 amino acids. The germline CDR1 and CDR2 sequences are SGHVS and FQNEAQ. Germline trimming cut 6 bases from V and 7 bases from J; bases unmatched to any gene: 7. In DNA form, the CDR3 reads TGTGCCAGCAGAGCCGGGACAGGGTTGGAGCAGTACTTC. It codes for CASRAGTGLEQYF. The whole variable domain, filled in from reference TRBV7-8 and TRBJ2-7, reads GAGVSQSPRYKVAKRGQDVALRCDPISGHVSLFWYQQALGQGPEFLTYFQNEAQLDKSGLPSDRFFAERPEGSVSTLKIQRTQQEDSAVYLCASRAGTGLEQYFGPGTRLTVT.

The chain recombines TRBV3-1 (or the pseudogene TRBV3-2) with TRBJ2-1; 7 bases align to TRBD2. CDR1 and CDR2 (germline): LGHDT, YNNKEL (reference sequence). Trimming cost V 5 bases and J 6 bases; bases outside gene matches: 10. The CDR3 loop spans 15 amino acids. In nucleotides, the CDR3 is TGTGCCAGCAGCTCTGGACTAGTACTTTTCAATGAGCAGTTCTTC. This translates into CASSSGLVLFNEQFF.

The chain combines TRBV7-8 with TRBJ2-1; 9 bases align to TRBD1. This CDR3 comprises 17 residues. J lost 4 bases, V lost 2 bases, and 9 bases had no gene match. Per germline, CDR1 SGHVS and CDR2 FQNEAQ. The CDR3 reads CASSLRWGTGTYNEQFF. The CDR3 DNA follows: TGTGCCAGCAGCTTACGGTGGGGGACAGGGACTTACAATGAGCAGTTCTTC. Full variable domain (remainder filled in from reference TRBV7-8 and TRBJ2-1): GAGVSQSPRYKVAKRGQDVALRCDPISGHVSLFWYQQALGQGPEFLTYFQNEAQLDKSGLPSDRFFAERPEGSVSTLKIQRTQQEDSAVYLCASSLRWGTGTYNEQFFGPGTRLTVL.

The chain combines TRBV5-1 with TRBJ2-2, with D possibly TRBD1 on 5 matching bases. The germline V and J ends were trimmed by 1 base and 4 bases, with 14 bases remaining between them. The length of the CDR3 is 16 residues. Per germline, CDR1 SGHRS and CDR2 YFSETQ. The CDR3 loop reads CASSLWQGSSTGELFF. Written as DNA, the CDR3 is TGCGCCAGCAGCTTGTGGCAGGGTAGTAGCACCGGGGAGCTGTTTTTT.

The chain carries TRBV5-4 and TRBJ2-1, with 7 bases aligning to TRBD1. Trimming cost V 4 bases and J 6 bases; bases outside gene matches: 7. This CDR3 comprises 14 residues. Germline CDR1 SGHNT, CDR2 YYREEE (reference sequence). In DNA form, the CDR3 reads TGTGCCAGCAGCAAGGACAGGACCCGCAATGAGCAGTTCTTC. Translating it yields CASSKDRTRNEQFF.

This chain connects TRBV7-8 to TRBJ2-7; 10 nucleotides line up with TRBD2. The CDR3 has 15 amino acids. Germline loops: CDR1 SGHVS, CDR2 FQNEAQ. J gave up 2 bases and V 1 base, and 2 bases lay outside the gene matches. CDR3 bases: TGTGCCAGCAGCTTAGAGGGACTAGCGACCTACGAGCAGTACTTC. It translates to CASSLEGLATYEQYF.

The CDR3 here is CASSPFLAGGQNEQFF. CDR3 coding DNA: TGTGCCAGCAGCCCGTTCCTAGCGGGGGGGCAGAATGAGCAGTTCTTC. The J gene is TRBJ2-1, the V gene TRBV4-2; TRBD2 aligns across 12 bases. With 4 bases clipped from V and 7 bases from J, the junction kept 8 bases outside the gene matches. The CDR3 runs to 16 residues. Germline V gene sequence: CDR1 LGHNA, CDR2 YNFKEQ.

There are a few counts of this clone. The V call is TRBV6-2 or TRBV6-3, the J call TRBJ2-5; 11 bases align to TRBD2. Trimming cost V 6 bases and J 2 bases; bases outside gene matches: 8. The CDR3 is 16 amino acids. From germline, CDR1 is MNHEY and CDR2 SVGEGT. The CDR3 DNA sequence: TGTGCCAGCAGCCTTAGCGGGACTAGCGGTCAAGAGACCCAGTACTTC. Translated, it gives CASSLSGTSGQETQYF.

V usage is TRBV7-3 and J usage is TRBJ1-1, with D tentatively TRBD1 (5 bases). CDR3 size: 13 residues. V was pared by 5 bases and J by 3 bases, with 10 bases between. Germline lookup yields CDR1 SGHTA and CDR2 FQGTGA. CDR3: CASSLQEYTEAFF. The CDR3 DNA is TGTGCCAGCAGCCTACAGGAGTACACTGAAGCTTTCTTT.

The CDR3 DNA reads as TGTGCCAGCAGTAAGCGACTAGCGGGAGGGCCAAAGGGGAATGAGCAGTTCTTC. Its protein is CASSKRLAGGPKGNEQFF. The chain joins TRBV2 to TRBJ2-1; 14 nucleotides agree with TRBD2. From germline, CDR1 is SNHLY and CDR2 FYNNEI. J lost 7 bases, V lost 5 bases, and 13 bases had no gene match. CDR3 length: 18 residues.

The chain employs TRBV10-3 and TRBJ1-1; D possibly corresponds to TRBD1 (6 bases). The CDR3 loop spans 14 amino acids. The germline V gene encodes CDR1 ENHRY and CDR2 SYGVKD. The ends were cut back, 0 bases at V and 5 bases at J, with 10 bases in the middle. The CDR3: CAISESGAGTEAFF. As DNA, the CDR3 is TGTGCCATCAGTGAGTCGGGGGCTGGGACTGAAGCTTTCTTT.

This clone was seen a few times. The chain employs TRBV7-8 and TRBJ2-1; possible D gene TRBD2, 7 bases. The V end was cut by 3 bases, the J end by 8 bases, with 23 bases between. CDR3 length: 17 amino acids. Germline V CDR1 and CDR2: SGHVS, FQNEAQ. The CDR3 nucleotides are TGTGCCAGCAGCTTTTTTCGCGGGGGACACAACTTGGATGAGCAGTTCTTC. It translates to CASSFFRGGHNLDEQFF.

The rearrangement uses TRBV7-2 and TRBJ2-7; 9 bases are a match to TRBD2. CDR1 is SGHTA, CDR2 FQGNSA, per germline. The V and J ends lost 5 bases and 0 bases, in that order; junction bases with no gene match: 5. The CDR3 is made up of 15 amino acids. CDR3 protein: CASSRERGDSYEQYF. In nucleotides, the CDR3 is TGTGCCAGCAGCAGGGAGCGGGGGGACTCCTACGAGCAGTACTTC.

This clone appeared once. The CDR3: CASSPDSFSSGANVLTF. The CDR3 bases are TGTGCCAGCAGCCCGGACTCCTTTAGCTCTGGGGCCAACGTCCTGACTTTC. The chain has TRBV9 and TRBJ2-6; the D gene is possibly TRBD2 (5 bases). Trimming cost V 4 bases and J 0 bases, with 14 bases left between them. The CDR3 runs 17 residues. The germline CDR1 and CDR2 sequences are SGDLS and YYNGEE. Based on the CDR3 plus reference TRBV9 and TRBJ2-6, the full variable domain is DSGVTQTPKHLITATGQRVTLRCSPRSGDLSVYWYQQSLDQGLQFLIQYYNGEERAKGNILERFSAQQFPDLHSELNLSSLELGDSALYFCASSPDSFSSGANVLTFGAGSRLTVL.

V usage is TRBV12-3 or TRBV12-4 and J usage is TRBJ2-1; 7 bases line up with TRBD1. Trimming took 2 bases from V and 6 from J; bases not matched to a gene: 1. This CDR3 has 13 amino acids. For the CDR3, the DNA is TGTGCCAGCAGTTTACCAGGGGGCAATGAGCAGTTCTTC. This sequence encodes CASSLPGGNEQFF.

Turning to this clone: At one boundary the junction diverges from the germline segment, which might be a read error. The J gene is TRBJ1-3, the V gene TRBV13; 9 positions agree with TRBD1. Germline CDR1 reads PRHDT; CDR2 reads FYEKMQ (reference sequence). This CDR3 contains 16 residues. CDR3 sequence reads: CAGRASRDRVRNTIYF. The CDR3 coding sequence is TGTGCCGGCAGGGCATCCCGGGACAGGGTACGAAACACCATATATTTT.